The 21 T cell receptor beta chains below come from one sample, sequenced in a study of regulatory T cells in long-lasting Graves disease. CDR3 regions were amplified by Arm-PCR using iRepertoire HTBI primers to build TCR beta libraries. A single record per CDR3 protein comes from TCRdb applying MiXCR to the multiplex PCR reads. This sample yields about 220,000 distinct CDR3 sequences, of which approximately 18% are seen a single time; 12% belongs to the top ten. The time point was: newly diagnosed GD, antithyroid drugs for less than 3 months. The TCR library was made from RNA extracted from PBMCs. The sample was also reused in another study, on T cells in Graves' hyperthyroidism and ophthalmopathy.

This sample comprised peripheral blood mononuclear cells (PBMCs), obtained at new diagnosis, from a patient treated with antithyroid drugs. These TCRs come from a woman under 40 with Graves disease.

This clonotype was seen many times. CDR3 sequence (DNA): TGTGCCAGTAGGGACAGGCCCAATTCACCCCTCCACTTT. It codes for CASRDRPNSPLHF. The rearrangement uses TRBV19 and TRBJ1-6, with 7 positions matching TRBD1. Germline CDR1 and CDR2: LNHDA and SQIVND (reference sequence). The ends lost 6 bases at V and 7 bases at J; junction bases unmatched: 3. The CDR3 loop spans 13 amino acids.

This clonotype has a count of ten or more. CDR3 coding DNA: TGTGCCAGCAGTTTAACGTGGGTCCCAGAGACCCAGTACTTC. This translates into CASSLTWVPETQYF. The chain has TRBV28 and TRBJ2-5, with D unresolved. The CDR3 runs 14 residues. Per germline, CDR1 MDHEN and CDR2 SYDVKM. V was shortened by 2 bases and J by 4 bases, with 11 bases between the two germline ends.

The chain recombines TRBV5-6 with TRBJ2-7; no definite D call. CDR1 SGHDT and CDR2 YYEEEE come from the germline V gene. The CDR3 has 11 amino acids. Trimming stripped 4 bases from V and 3 bases from J, with 5 bases between. The DNA of the CDR3 is TGTGCCAGCAGCGGAATCTACGAGCAGTACTTC. Translating gives CASSGIYEQYF. The whole variable domain, filled in from reference TRBV5-6 and TRBJ2-7, reads DAGVTQSPTHLIKTRGQQVTLRCSPKSGHDTVSWYQQALGQGPQFIFQYYEEEERQRGNFPDRFSGHQFPNYSSELNVNALLLGDSALYLCASSGIYEQYFGPGTRLTVT.

This rearrangement joins TRBV11-2 to TRBJ2-7; no definite D call. CDR1 is SGHAT, CDR2 FQNNGV, per germline. V dropped 5 bases and J dropped 6 bases, with 14 bases sitting between them. The CDR3 consists of 13 residues. CDR3 sequence: CASSLGRVSEQYF. In nucleotides, the CDR3 is TGTGCCAGCAGCCTCGGACGGGTGTCCGAGCAGTACTTC.

This clonotype was recorded many times. V and J are TRBV28 and TRBJ2-1; D is ambiguous. V was cut by 4 bases and J by 5 bases, with 9 bases left in between. Germline loops: CDR1 MDHEN, CDR2 SYDVKM. The CDR3 consists of 13 residues. The CDR3 DNA is TGTGCCAGCAGTTCATACACAGACAATGAGCAGTTCTTC. It yields the protein CASSSYTDNEQFF. Full variable domain (rest looked up from reference TRBV28 and TRBJ2-1): DVKVTQSSRYLVKRTGEKVFLECVQDMDHENMFWYRQDPGLGLRLIYFSYDVKMKEKGDIPEGYSVSREKKERFSLILESASTNQTSMYLCASSSYTDNEQFFGPGTRLTVL.

This clonotype turned up a few times. V is TRBV19 and J is TRBJ1-1; 8 bases are shared with TRBD1. The CDR3 consists of 15 residues. The V and J ends lost 6 bases and 5 bases, in that order; junction bases with no gene match: 11. CDR1 and CDR2 (germline): LNHDA, SQIVND (reference sequence). CDR3 loop: CASRLPGGPITEAFF. DNA of the CDR3: TGTGCCAGTAGATTACCAGGGGGCCCAATAACTGAAGCTTTCTTT. Variable domain in full (rest from reference TRBV19 and TRBJ1-1): DGGITQSPKYLFRKEGQNVTLSCEQNLNHDAMYWYRQDPGQGLRLIYYSQIVNDFQKGDIAEGYSVSREKKESFPLTVTSAQKNPTAFYLCASRLPGGPITEAFFGQGTRLTVV.

This clonotype was counted ten times or more. The chain employs TRBV2 and TRBJ1-4; TRBD1 is a possible D gene (5 bases). This CDR3 contains 13 residues. Germline assignment: CDR1 SNHLY and CDR2 FYNNEI. The V and J ends lost 4 bases and 8 bases respectively, with 11 bases between them. The CDR3 sequence is CASSAQGGEKLFF. DNA for the CDR3: TGTGCCAGCAGTGCGCAGGGTGGGGAAAAACTGTTTTTT.

This chain connects TRBV4-1 to TRBJ2-1; D is undetermined. The CDR3 is made up of 17 amino acids. Trimming stripped 2 bases from V and 0 bases from J, with 14 bases between. Germline loops: CDR1 MGHRA, CDR2 YSYEKL. CDR3 amino acids: CASSQFAAPSSYNEQFF. CDR3 in DNA: TGCGCCAGCAGCCAATTTGCCGCCCCTAGCTCCTACAATGAGCAGTTCTTC.

This clonotype was counted at least ten times. The CDR3 sequence: CASSQEDREQYF. The CDR3 DNA reads TGTGCCAGCAGCCAAGAGGACAGGGAGCAGTATTTT. The chain joins TRBV3-1 to TRBJ2-3; 8 nucleotides match TRBD1. The CDR3 runs 12 residues. The germline V gene has CDR1 LGHDT and CDR2 YNNKEL (reference sequence). The junction had 1 base not matched to a gene; V was cut back by 0 bases and J by 11 bases.

The sample holds many counts of this clonotype. The genes are TRBV20-1 and TRBJ1-3, with no clear D. V was shortened by 3 bases and J by 1 base, with 7 bases between the two germline ends. This CDR3 is built from 13 residues. In germline, CDR1 is DFQATT, CDR2 SNEGSKA (reference sequence). Written as DNA, the CDR3 is TGCAGTGCTAGCCCCACGTCTGGAAACACCATATATTTT. Translation: CSASPTSGNTIYF.

In its sample, this clonotype was seen many times. The chain employs TRBV19 and TRBJ1-3; the D is unclear. From germline, CDR1 is LNHDA and CDR2 SQIVND (reference sequence). The CDR3 is made up of 12 amino acids. Trimming left V 6 bases short and J 15 bases short, with 18 bases between. The chain's CDR3 is CASSLLAETPYF. The CDR3 DNA follows: TGTGCCAGTAGCCTACTGGCGGAAACACCATATTTT.

Many counts were recorded for this clonotype. The chain is built from TRBV28 and TRBJ1-1, with D possibly matching TRBD1 (5 bases). The CDR3 extends over 14 amino acids. V was pared by 5 bases and J by 4 bases, with 14 bases between. Germline values: CDR1 MDHEN, CDR2 SYDVKM. CDR3 region: CASSPSGKATEAFF. In nucleotides, the CDR3 is TGTGCCAGCAGTCCCTCAGGGAAGGCCACTGAAGCTTTCTTT.

This chain joins TRBV30 and TRBJ1-3; TRBD1 matches 9 bases. The trim removed 0 bases at V and 4 bases at J, leaving 13 bases unmatched. CDR1 GTSNPN and CDR2 SVGIG come from the germline V gene (reference sequence). The CDR3 runs 18 residues. The CDR3 coding sequence is TGTGCCTGGAGTGTGCCCGGGACAGGGTTAAGAAGAGGAAACACCATATATTTT. It translates to CAWSVPGTGLRRGNTIYF.

J is TRBJ2-3 and V is TRBV7-9, with D uncertain. This CDR3 spans 13 amino acids. The ends were cut back, 1 base at V and 4 bases at J, with 6 bases in the middle. CDR1 SEHNR and CDR2 FQNEAQ come from the germline V gene (reference sequence). The CDR3 DNA reads as TGTGCCAGCAGCTTAGTGGTAGCAGATACGCAGTATTTT. Translating gives CASSLVVADTQYF.

The chain uses TRBV6-1 and TRBJ1-5, with 7 nucleotides matching TRBD1. J lost 4 bases, V lost 7 bases, and 7 bases had no gene match. The germline gives CDR1 MNHNS, CDR2 SASEGT. The CDR3 spans 14 residues. The CDR3 nucleotides are TGTGCCAGCACAAGGGGGCCAGGGAATCAGCCCCAGCATTTT. Its protein is CASTRGPGNQPQHF.

This clonotype was seen repeatedly, ten times or more. The genes are TRBV14 and TRBJ2-3; D is unresolved. Looked up from germline, CDR1 is SGHDN and CDR2 is FVKESK. The germline V and J ends were trimmed by 2 bases and 4 bases, with 7 bases remaining between them. The length of the CDR3 is 13 residues. CDR3 sequence reads: CASSQNWADTQYF. CDR3 in DNA: TGTGCCAGCAGCCAAAACTGGGCAGATACGCAGTATTTT.

Many counts were recorded for this clonotype. Sequence at one end of the junction differs from germline and may be a read error. This rearrangement joins TRBV7-2 to TRBJ2-1, with D uncertain. Germline lookup yields CDR1 SGHTA and CDR2 FQGNSA. The CDR3 is 14 amino acids. The CDR3 sequence: CASSSPTGYNEQFF. CDR3 coding DNA: TGTGCCAGCAGCTCCCCGACTGGCTACAATGAGCAGTTCTTT.

At least ten counts were recorded for this clonotype. The rearrangement uses TRBV20-1 and TRBJ2-1; TRBD1 matches at 7 bases. CDR3 length: 13 residues. After removal of 1 base from V and 4 bases from J, the junction contained 1 base not matched to a gene. Germline V gene sequence: CDR1 DFQATT, CDR2 SNEGSKA (reference sequence). The CDR3 spells CSARARGYNEQFF. CDR3 nucleotides: TGCAGTGCTAGAGCCAGGGGGTACAATGAGCAGTTCTTC.

In its sample, this clonotype was seen many times. The chain couples TRBV5-5 to TRBJ2-5; no clear D. CDR1 and CDR2 from the germline V gene are SGHKS and YYEKEE (reference sequence). The CDR3 loop spans 14 amino acids. Trimming pared 0 bases from V and 2 bases from J, leaving 8 bases between. CDR3 sequence reads: CASSLESSQETQYF. In DNA, the CDR3 is TGTGCCAGCAGCTTGGAGTCTTCTCAAGAGACCCAGTACTTC.

This clonotype was counted many times. V and J are TRBV27 and TRBJ1-2, with 9 bases fitting TRBD1. Trimming at V came to 4 bases and at J to 0 bases, leaving 6 bases not matched to a gene. Germline CDR1 reads MNHEY; CDR2 reads SMNVEV (reference sequence). The CDR3 length is 16 residues. The CDR3 region has the DNA TGTGCCAGCAGTTGGACAGGGGAGGGTTCTAACTATGGCTACACCTTC. Protein product: CASSWTGEGSNYGYTF.

At least ten counts were recorded for this clonotype. The chain's CDR3 is CASSLDSSYTEAFF. CDR3 DNA sequence: TGTGCCAGCAGTTTAGACAGTAGTTATACTGAAGCTTTCTTT. The chain is built from TRBV28 and TRBJ1-1, with D tentatively TRBD1 (5 bases). V was pared by 2 bases and J by 5 bases, with 12 bases between. CDR3 length: 14 residues. Germline CDR1 is MDHEN and CDR2 is SYDVKM.